The 18 T cell receptor beta chains in this list originate from one sample, sequenced in a study of shared T cell receptors in the human thymus. Clones were read by immunoSEQ multiplex PCR, and TCRdb kept only the in-frame ones, dropping some. The data contain about 540,000 clones, approximately 80% of them singletons. The sample was also reused in another study, on human thymus T cells.

The material sequenced was thymocytes. The receptor set was obtained from a boy less than two years old with a congenital heart defect.

The chain links TRBV5-4 to TRBJ2-5; D not certain. Trimming took off 1 base at V and 5 bases at J, with 6 bases between the two ends. From germline, CDR1 is SGHNT and CDR2 YYREEE (reference sequence). CDR3 length: 12 residues. The DNA of the CDR3 is TGTGCCAGCAGCTTGAGCGCCGAGACCCAGTACTTC. Its translation is CASSLSAETQYF.

The genes are TRBV27 and TRBJ1-1; weak D call: TRBD1 (5 bases). The germline CDR1 and CDR2 sequences are MNHEY and SMNVEV (reference sequence). The CDR3 spans 15 residues. Between the trimmed V and J ends, which lost 7 bases and 1 base, there was a span of 16 bases. This chain's CDR3 is CASMTRGVKNTEAFF. The CDR3 DNA reads TGTGCCAGCATGACCCGGGGGGTAAAGAACACTGAAGCTTTCTTT.

J is TRBJ2-7 and V is TRBV4-2; 9 nucleotides line up with TRBD2. V gave up 9 bases and J gave up 4 bases; unmatched junction bases: 10. Germline V gene lookup returns CDR1 LGHNA and CDR2 YNFKEQ. This CDR3 has 14 residues. The CDR3 DNA is TGTGCCAGTCGGGCCAAGCGGGAGGATTACGAGCAGTACTTC. It is translated as CASRAKREDYEQYF.

The chain is built from TRBV27 and TRBJ1-2; D remains unclear. CDR3 length: 12 residues. Between the trimmed V and J ends, which lost 6 bases and 3 bases, there was a span of 8 bases. Germline assignment: CDR1 MNHEY and CDR2 SMNVEV (reference sequence). The CDR3 DNA reads as TGTGCCAGCAGGCGCCGGGACTATGGCTACACCTTC. Its protein is CASRRRDYGYTF.

This chain links TRBV5-5 with TRBJ1-1; TRBD1 might be the D (5 bases). The germline gives CDR1 SGHKS, CDR2 YYEKEE (reference sequence). V lost 10 bases, J lost 4 bases, and 11 bases lay in between. The CDR3 totals 11 residues. CDR3 residues: CAASGGTEAFF. CDR3 nucleotide sequence: TGTGCCGCGTCCGGGGGCACTGAAGCTTTCTTT.

The V and J genes are TRBV18 and TRBJ2-7; 7 positions agree with TRBD1. CDR1 is KGHSH and CDR2 is LQKENI in the germline V gene. Losses at the gene ends were 3 bases for V and 0 bases for J; bases not matched to a gene: 8. The CDR3 runs 16 residues. CDR3 residues: CASSPLDRSLSYEQYF. In DNA form, the CDR3 reads TGTGCCAGCTCACCGCTGGACAGGAGCCTCTCCTACGAGCAGTACTTC.

This chain joins TRBV6-4 and TRBJ1-5; D gene unclear. The germline gives CDR1 MRHNA, CDR2 SNTAGT. V was trimmed by 3 bases and J by 8 bases, leaving 11 bases between them. The CDR3 covers 13 residues. DNA for the CDR3: TGTGCCAGCAGTGAGTCGAGTTCTAAGCCCCAGCATTTT. Translation gives CASSESSSKPQHF.

This chain links TRBV6-5 with TRBJ2-7; 9 bases align to TRBD2. Germline-derived CDR1 and CDR2 are MNHEY and SVGAGI. J gave up 3 bases and V 6 bases, and 9 bases lay outside the gene matches. CDR3 length: 15 residues. The CDR3 nucleotides read TGTGCCAGCAGCCACCGTAGCGGGAGTCACTACGAGCAGTACTTC. Translation gives CASSHRSGSHYEQYF.

The rearrangement uses TRBV10-2 and TRBJ2-1; weak D call: TRBD2 (6 bases). V lost 3 bases and J 8 bases, leaving 17 bases between the germline ends. CDR3 size: 15 residues. Germline V gene data show CDR1 as WSHSY and CDR2 as SAAADI. The CDR3 sequence: CASSEPTSLWHEQFF. The CDR3 nucleotides read TGCGCCAGCAGTGAACCCACTAGCCTGTGGCATGAGCAGTTCTTC.

The chain employs TRBV2 and TRBJ2-1; unclear D gene. Germline V gene lookup returns CDR1 SNHLY and CDR2 FYNNEI. V was clipped by 6 bases and J by 1 base, with 4 bases between them. This CDR3 region has 12 residues. CDR3 in amino acids: CASRTSYNEQFF. CDR3 in DNA: TGTGCCAGCAGGACTTCCTACAATGAGCAGTTCTTC.

The genes are TRBV4-2 and TRBJ2-7, with 8 bases fitting TRBD2. In germline, CDR1 is LGHNA, CDR2 YNFKEQ. V gave up 0 bases and J gave up 7 bases; unmatched junction bases: 17. This CDR3 region has 18 residues. CDR3 region: CASSQDPSGIAGSGEQYF. The CDR3 region has the DNA TGTGCCAGCAGCCAAGATCCATCGGGGATAGCGGGGAGTGGGGAGCAGTACTTC.

This clone showed up just once. J is TRBJ2-3 and V is TRBV7-6, with 10 positions matching TRBD2. V shed 5 bases, J shed 5 bases, and the junction held 4 bases outside the gene matches. CDR1 is SGHVS, CDR2 FNYEAQ, per germline. This CDR3 is 14 amino acids long. The CDR3 spells CASSPRLAGDTQYF. Here the CDR3 DNA reads TGTGCCAGCAGCCCTAGACTAGCGGGAGATACGCAGTATTTT. Using reference TRBV7-6 and TRBJ2-3 for the parts outside the CDR3, the full variable domain is GAGVSQSPRYKVTKRGQDVALRCDPISGHVSLYWYRQALGQGPEFLTYFNYEAQQDKSGLPNDRFSAERPEGSISTLTIQRTEQRDSAMYRCASSPRLAGDTQYFGPGTRLTVL.

The rearrangement joins TRBV4-1 to TRBJ1-1; D not certain. CDR1 MGHRA and CDR2 YSYEKL come from the germline V gene. The CDR3 totals 16 residues. V lost 2 bases and J lost 5, with 18 bases in between. CDR3 protein: CASSQTLRRRWTEAFF. The CDR3 DNA reads as TGCGCCAGCAGCCAAACTTTACGTCGCAGGTGGACTGAAGCTTTCTTT.

The rearrangement links TRBV6-5 to TRBJ2-5, with TRBD2 identical over 11 bases. This CDR3 contains 15 residues. With 8 bases clipped from V and 1 base from J, the junction kept 6 bases outside the gene matches. Per germline, CDR1 MNHEY and CDR2 SVGAGI. The CDR3 reads CASGPGLAAQETQYF. CDR3 DNA: TGTGCCAGCGGACCGGGACTAGCGGCCCAAGAGACCCAGTACTTC.

The rearrangement links TRBV12-5 to TRBJ2-7; 7 positions match TRBD2. There are 16 residues in the CDR3. The junction had 9 bases not matched to a gene; V was cut back by 1 base and J by 3 bases. In germline, CDR1 is LGHNT, CDR2 FRNRAP. CDR3 loop: CASGLGPGLVGYEQYF. DNA for the CDR3: TGTGCTAGTGGTTTGGGCCCCGGACTAGTCGGCTACGAGCAGTACTTC.

The CDR3 spells CASSQDAGHGYTF. For the CDR3, the DNA is TGCGCCAGCAGCCAAGATGCGGGACATGGCTACACCTTC. V and J are TRBV4-1 and TRBJ1-2, with D perhaps matching TRBD1 (5 bases). Trimming shortened V by 0 bases and J by 6 bases, and 8 bases separated the two germline ends. CDR1 and CDR2 (germline): MGHRA, YSYEKL. The CDR3 loop spans 13 amino acids.

The chain is built from TRBV2 and TRBJ2-7, with 12 positions matching TRBD2. V trimming: 6 bases; J trimming: 6 bases; junction bases outside the gene matches: 9. The CDR3 has 15 residues. The germline gives CDR1 SNHLY, CDR2 FYNNEI. CDR3 sequence (DNA): TGTGCCAGCAGACACCTAGCGGGAGGGCCCGCCGAGCAGTACTTC. Residues: CASRHLAGGPAEQYF.

This chain links TRBV7-9 with TRBJ2-5; 8 bases align to TRBD1. The CDR3 extends over 15 amino acids. The ends lost 5 bases at V and 5 bases at J; junction bases unmatched: 10. Germline V gene sequence: CDR1 SEHNR, CDR2 FQNEAQ (reference sequence). In nucleotides, the CDR3 is TGTGCCAGCAGCCTTATCAGGGGGCGAAAGGAGACCCAGTACTTC. Encoded protein: CASSLIRGRKETQYF.